This T cell receptor (beta chain) was retrieved from a study of CD8 T cells in ankylosing spondylitis. This clonotype showed up many times. From the 5' RACE reads, TCRdb called clonotypes with MiXCR, one entry per CDR3 protein. The data contain about 140,000 distinct CDR3 sequences, 25% to 35% of them singletons. This sequence was found in a male donor with ankylosing spondylitis. Sequencing was performed on synovial fluid, either unsorted or a sorted T cell fraction (not recorded which).

CDR3 nucleotide sequence: TGCAGTGCTAGTCGGTTTGACAATTCACCCCTCCACTTT. Residues: CSASRFDNSPLHF. This chain links TRBV20-1 with TRBJ1-6; D remains unclear. V lost 3 bases and J 7 bases, leaving 10 bases between the germline ends. The germline V gene has CDR1 DFQATT and CDR2 SNEGSKA (reference sequence). The CDR3 consists of 13 residues.